Presented here are 17 T cell receptor beta chains from one specimen sequenced in a study of Ad26.COV2.S vaccination and SARS-CoV-2 variants. Sequencing used immunoSEQ multiplex PCR; TCRdb keeps in-frame clones, though not all of them. In the table there are about 350,000 clones, less than 90% of which are singletons. The treatment is: around 19 received Ad26.COV2.S at low or high dose, single or two shots; 5 received placebo; per-sample allocation not given. Sampling happened 63 days after the first vaccine or placebo injection. This specimen consisted of peripheral blood, obtained in a trial of Ad26.COV2.S vaccine versus placebo. The origin of the receptors is a person aged 18-65 years who received the Ad26.COV2.S COVID-19 vaccine or a placebo.

V gene TRBV6-5 combines with J gene TRBJ1-5; weak D call: TRBD1 (5 bases). Germline CDR1 reads MNHEY; CDR2 reads SVGAGI. Trimming took 0 bases from V and 6 from J, leaving 12 bases between them. The CDR3 consists of 15 residues. This CDR3 is CASSYSGQGGQPQHF. DNA of the CDR3: TGTGCCAGCAGTTACTCCGGGCAGGGAGGTCAGCCCCAGCATTTT.

The V gene is TRBV30, the J gene TRBJ2-2; 10 bases agree with TRBD1. The CDR3 totals 16 residues. Germline-derived CDR1 and CDR2 are GTSNPN and SVGIG (reference sequence). V lost 4 bases, J lost 6 bases, and 11 bases stayed unmatched. The CDR3 sequence is CAWTELGQGPPGELFF. CDR3 bases: TGTGCCTGGACCGAACTGGGACAGGGGCCACCCGGGGAGCTGTTTTTT.

V gene TRBV4-1 combines with J gene TRBJ2-7, with 8 bases matching TRBD2. From germline, CDR1 is MGHRA and CDR2 YSYEKL. Germline trimming cut 4 bases from V and 2 bases from J; bases unmatched to any gene: 1. The CDR3 runs to 13 residues. The CDR3 spells CASSPGLAYEQYF. In DNA, the CDR3 is TGCGCCAGCAGCCCGGGACTAGCCTACGAGCAGTACTTC.

This sequence joins TRBV28 and TRBJ1-6, with TRBD1 matching 7 bases. Germline CDR1 reads MDHEN; CDR2 reads SYDVKM. Trimming removed 5 bases from V and 7 bases from J; junction bases left unmatched: 5. This CDR3 has 14 amino acids. The CDR3 sequence: CASSPGTVNSPLHF. In DNA form, the CDR3 reads TGTGCCAGCAGTCCCGGGACAGTGAATTCACCCCTCCACTTT.

The table lists this clone with a count of one. This rearrangement joins TRBV18 to TRBJ1-4; D not certain. Germline CDR1 and CDR2: KGHSH and LQKENI. CDR3 length equals 15 residues. Trimming cost V 3 bases and J 3 bases, with 11 bases left between them. The CDR3 is CASSPSGTANEKLFF. The CDR3 coding sequence is TGTGCCAGCTCACCCTCCGGCACGGCTAATGAAAAACTGTTTTTT.

The chain has TRBV5-1 and TRBJ2-3; D is ambiguous. The CDR3 spans 13 residues. With 0 bases removed from V and 0 bases from J, the gap between germline ends came to 2 bases. Germline CDR1 and CDR2: SGHRS and YFSETQ. CDR3 loop: CASSLDSTDTQYF. In DNA, the CDR3 is TGCGCCAGCAGCTTGGACAGCACAGATACGCAGTATTTT.

The V and J genes are TRBV5-1 and TRBJ2-5; 10 bases are shared with TRBD2. Germline CDR1 reads SGHRS; CDR2 reads YFSETQ. J lost 5 bases, V lost 5 bases, and 6 bases had no gene match. This CDR3 comprises 14 residues. CDR3 nucleotide sequence: TGCGCCAGCAGAGAGCGGGGGGGCCCGGAGACCCAGTACTTC. Translation: CASRERGGPETQYF.

The V and J genes are TRBV7-8 and TRBJ1-2; D is possibly TRBD1 (5 bases). The CDR3 totals 13 residues. Deletions cut 4 bases from V and 5 bases from J, with 11 bases between. Looked up from germline, CDR1 is SGHVS and CDR2 is FQNEAQ. CDR3 loop: CASSSRGGYGYTF. CDR3 sequence (DNA): TGTGCCAGCAGCTCGCGGGGGGGTTATGGCTACACCTTC.

The chain has TRBV12-3 or TRBV12-4 and TRBJ1-2, with D uncertain. Trimming took 7 bases from V and 6 from J, leaving 15 bases between them. This CDR3 spans 13 amino acids. CDR3 in amino acids: CASNNLGGNGYTF. In DNA, the CDR3 is TGTGCCAGCAATAACCTCGGCGGGAATGGCTACACCTTC.

This clone showed up just a few times. The chain has TRBV27 and TRBJ1-1; the D gene is possibly TRBD1 (5 bases). Trimming removed 1 base at V and 7 bases at J, with 7 bases between. CDR1 and CDR2 from the germline V gene are MNHEY and SMNVEV (reference sequence). The CDR3 loop spans 12 amino acids. CDR3 coding DNA: TGTGCCAGCAGTTTATTCGGGGGTGAAGCTTTCTTT. Amino acid sequence: CASSLFGGEAFF.

This clone has a handful of counts. CDR3 sequence (DNA): TGCGCCAGCAGCCTGTCTGCGGCTAACTACGAGCAGTACTTC. Protein sequence: CASSLSAANYEQYF. This sequence joins TRBV4-1 and TRBJ2-7; D is undetermined. This CDR3 has 14 residues. V was clipped by 4 bases and J by 3 bases, with 13 bases between them. Germline V gene data show CDR1 as MGHRA and CDR2 as YSYEKL.

On this clone itself: One end of the junction varies from germline; a read error may be responsible. This chain links TRBV28 with TRBJ2-4, with TRBD2 identical over 9 bases. CDR1 is MDHEN and CDR2 is SYDVKM in the germline V gene. The CDR3 has 16 residues. The CDR3 bases are TGTGGCAGCCATTCTAGCGGGATGCTAGCCAAAAACATTCAGTACTTC. It is translated as CGSHSSGMLAKNIQYF.

The chain recombines TRBV7-2 with TRBJ1-1; D uncertain. V lost 5 bases to trimming and J lost 1 base, with 17 bases between them. The germline V gene encodes CDR1 SGHTA and CDR2 FQGNSA. The CDR3 has 16 amino acids. CDR3 sequence: CASSPLIARQNTEAFF. The DNA of the CDR3 is TGTGCCAGCAGCCCACTTATAGCTCGGCAGAACACTGAAGCTTTCTTT.

A single count supports this clone. The chain employs TRBV27 and TRBJ1-1, with 7 bases lining up with TRBD1. Germline loops: CDR1 MNHEY, CDR2 SMNVEV (reference sequence). The CDR3 is made up of 16 amino acids. V shed 7 bases and J 0 bases; nucleotides not matched to a gene: 11. The DNA of the CDR3 is TGTGCCAGCAAACAGGGGTCGGGAACAATGAACACTGAAGCTTTCTTT. Translated, it gives CASKQGSGTMNTEAFF.

The chain recombines TRBV9 with TRBJ2-5; TRBD2 matches at 8 bases. This CDR3 is built from 15 residues. CDR1 is SGDLS and CDR2 is YYNGEE in the germline V gene. The ends lost 2 bases at V and 5 bases at J; junction bases unmatched: 8. CDR3 loop: CASSVSGAISETQYF. As DNA, the CDR3 is TGTGCCAGCAGCGTTAGCGGGGCTATAAGTGAGACCCAGTACTTC.

The V call is TRBV5-5, the J call TRBJ1-3, with D maybe TRBD1 (5 bases). Trimming took off 0 bases at V and 4 bases at J, with 11 bases between the two ends. CDR3 length: 15 residues. From germline, CDR1 is SGHKS and CDR2 YYEKEE (reference sequence). The CDR3 sequence: CASSLASGSGNTIYF. DNA of the CDR3: TGTGCCAGCAGCTTGGCTTCAGGGTCCGGAAACACCATATATTTT.

This clone has just one count. The chain employs TRBV7-9 and TRBJ2-2; D may match TRBD1 or TRBD2 (5 bases each). V was trimmed by 6 bases and J by 2 bases, leaving 16 bases between them. This CDR3 is built from 16 residues. The germline CDR1 and CDR2 sequences are SEHNR and FQNEAQ (reference sequence). The CDR3 DNA reads TGTGCCAGCAGTGGAAGTTGGGGGTTTAACACCGGGGAGCTGTTTTTT. Protein product: CASSGSWGFNTGELFF.